This TCR beta chain was captured by sequencing in a study of T cells in Graves' hyperthyroidism and ophthalmopathy. The study included ophthalmopathy patients with Clinical Activity Score at least 3, NOSPECS grade at least 4 and duration under 3 months. Findings of the study overall: The model predicted ophthalmopathy a median around six months before onset. Blood samples included most of the expanded thyroid clonotypes exceeding 0.001.

V was trimmed by 0 bases and J by 5 bases, leaving 13 bases between them. CDR1 is GTSNPN, CDR2 SVGIG, per germline (reference sequence). The CDR3 is made up of 14 amino acids. TCR beta CDR3 regions were amplified from RNA transcripts. The TCR CDR3 was amplified in a first-round RT-PCR using the HTBI primer set. A single record per CDR3 protein comes from TCRdb applying MiXCR to the multiplex PCR reads. The sample records around 35,000 distinct CDR3 sequences, roughly half being singletons. In its sample, this clonotype was seen many times. Its target is unknown. The rearrangement joins TRBV30 to TRBJ2-5; D uncertain. The sequenced sample consisted of blood. This clonotype originated in a middle-aged man with Graves' ophthalmopathy. DNA for the CDR3: TGTGCCTGGAGTGTAGACTCCCTGCGTGAGACCCAGTACTTC. It translates to CAWSVDSLRETQYF.